This T cell receptor (beta chain) was identified during a study of T cell repertoires in cytomegalovirus infection. As for the study in general: Peptides in the study included HLA-C-restricted and HLA-B-restricted CMV epitopes.

This clonotype was seen many times. The antigen remains undetermined. CDR1 SGHTA and CDR2 FQGTGA come from the germline V gene. The CDR3 is 15 residues long. Unmatched junction bases numbered 11, after V lost 6 bases and J lost 8 bases. One entry per CDR3 protein results from TCRdb running MiXCR on the reads. The table includes around 800,000 distinct CDR3 sequences, about 30% detected once. Sequences were derived from cultured CD8+ T cells from PBMCs, sampled from culture after CMV antigen stimulation. The chain joins TRBV7-3 to TRBJ2-2; 8 bases are a match to TRBD1. The clonotype originates from a human donor in good health (CMV status not recorded). Some clones in this sample may be carry-over from other donors' samples. CDR3 coding DNA: TGTGCCAGCAGTCTTATCAGGGGGCGTCCGGGGGAGCTGTTTTTT. Translating gives CASSLIRGRPGELFF.